The present T cell receptor (beta chain) was sequenced within a study of beta chain features in type 1 diabetes (dated by TCRdb to 2016 to 2019). Notes on the research overall: Mean age, gender distribution, total cell number and subset yield were not different between patients and healthy donors. A total of roughly 110 million sorted cells were examined across all samples, and the number of cells per subset was strongly correlated with RNA yield. The study compared TCRB repertoires of sorted circulating CD4+ T cell subsets between recently diagnosed type 1 diabetes patients and matched healthy donors. Regulatory and stem cell-like memory subsets were obtained from only 8 patients and roughly 8 healthy donors, while naive and central memory subsets were obtained from all 30 or so donors. Broad study findings and their caveats: Because cDNA rather than genomic DNA was sequenced, highly expressing activated cells could have been over-represented, although no difference in activation and CD3 levels was found between groups. Only small numbers of individuals were included in the HLA sub-analyses, which left unresolved whether HLA type had any influence on TCRB rearrangement. Patients with type 1 diabetes made fewer insertions and deleted more nucleotides at VDJ recombination sites, implying thymic rearrangement abnormalities. Naive, central memory and regulatory TCRB repertoires appeared more similar among patients than among healthy donors. A moderate but significant shortening of TCRB CDR3 length was observed in type 1 diabetes patients in all four CD4+ subsets. Shorter templates might be favored by PCR, yet because patient and control samples were amplified and corrected together, any such skew would affect both groups equally.

Sequences MGHRA (CDR1) and YSYEKL (CDR2) are obtained from the germline V gene. Compared with germline, V lacks 0 bases and J lacks 8 bases; bases without a gene match: 10. The CDR3 measures 16 amino acids from cysteine to phenylalanine. Just the 48-base CDR3 DNA is kept, in frame starting at base 1. Each donor gave one peripheral blood draw, averaging roughly 120 mL, which was collected into heparinised tubes. A BD FACSAria II and a panel including CD45RO, CCR7, CD25, CD127, CD95 and CD27 were used to sort naive, central memory, regulatory and stem cell-like memory CD4+ T cells. Every sorted population had a purity above 95%. Right away, PBMCs were isolated by Lymphoprep density gradient centrifugation and were stained directly, with no culture step. To minimize batch effects, samples were stained and sorted in pairs, one healthy donor with one patient per experiment. The High Capacity cDNA Reverse Transcription Kit was used to reverse transcribe all of the isolated RNA, meaning that expressed TCRB transcripts were what got sequenced. Deep immunoSEQ sequencing was performed on naive, central memory and regulatory T cell samples, with an average of roughly 3.5 million total reads per sample. Sorted cells were lysed in RLT buffer, and RNA was extracted using DNase-treated RNeasy Micro or Mini kits according to cell number. To prevent cross-contamination, every cell subset was processed on its own, while patient and healthy donor samples were processed together. Using the immunoSEQ multiplex PCR, TCRB sequences were amplified from cDNA into 87-bp fragments spanning the CDR3 region. Sequencing of the amplicons was done on the Illumina HiSeq platform. The published analysis was carried out like this. Synthetic template baselines were used to correct PCR bias computationally, reads within Hamming distance 2 were collapsed together, and singletons that could not be merged were discarded. Reads were aligned against IMGT to assign V, D and J genes, CDR3 length and insertions or deletions at six rearrangement sites. Clonotype counts were normalized to sorted cell number within each subset before computing true diversity and Gini coefficients with the tcR R package. The overlap coefficient, calculated on TCRB nucleotide sequences, was used to measure repertoire sharing. In its TCRdb copy, this immuneACCESS table keeps in-frame sequences only and misses some clones. Where compared with another copy, unresolved V genes explain less than half of these, and the others have no known cause. D and trimming come from the DNA, and the V and J calls and clone size come from that table. The sample profile shows 160,000 or so clones; roughly 9% of them were found once. About 0.75% of the sample comes from the top ten.

As regards this clone: Its antigen has not been determined. Per-base qualities were not stored, and no clone one base away is much larger.

Sequencing used central memory CD4+ T cells from blood. The source of this sequence is a woman in her twenties or thirties with type 1 diabetes. The rearrangement joined TRBV4-1 to TRBJ1-3, with TRBD1 identical over 7 junction bases. The DNA reads TGCGCCAGCAGCCAAGATGCGGGACAGCTGAGGGACACCATATATTTT. Translated, it gives CASSQDAGQLRDTIYF.